This TCR beta chain was obtained from a study of cytomegalovirus exposure and HLA in healthy donors. PCR amplification relied on 60 Vbeta primers (plus 13 Jbeta primers). Clones were sequenced by immunoSEQ multiplex PCR, and TCRdb holds only the in-frame ones, with some missing. Counted here are approximately 89,000 clones, approximately 77% occurring once; the ten biggest clones make up around 10%. Per the germline V gene, CDR1 is MNHNS and CDR2 is SASEGT. V was pared by 2 bases and J by 2 bases, with 6 bases between. The length of the CDR3 is 13 residues. The sequenced material came from PBMCs. V usage is TRBV6-1 and J usage is TRBJ1-2; a weak D match, TRBD1 (6 bases). This sequence was found in a human donor in good health. CDR3 nucleotide sequence: TGTGCCAGCAGTGAACAGGGGAACTATGGCTACACCTTC. Encoded protein: CASSEQGNYGYTF.